This T cell receptor (beta chain) was documented in a study of CD8 T cells in ankylosing spondylitis. This clonotype occurred many times. Per the germline V gene, CDR1 is LGHNA and CDR2 is YNFKEQ. The length of the CDR3 is 12 residues. V was pared by 5 bases and J by 10 bases, with 12 bases between. TCRdb fed the 5' RACE reads into MiXCR, producing one record per CDR3 protein. The sample holds 200,000 or so distinct CDR3 sequences, 18% seen once. This sequence originates from a male donor aged 10-29 years with ankylosing spondylitis or in good health (not recorded which). This chain uses TRBV4-2 with TRBJ2-1; no clear D. Sequencing used blood, either unsorted or a sorted T cell fraction (not recorded which). In DNA, the CDR3 is TGTGCCAGCAGCGAAGTAGAGGTGGAGCAGTTCTTC. Translation: CASSEVEVEQFF.